These 12 T cell receptor beta chains were sequenced from one sample in a study of T-cell reconstitution after alpha-beta-depleted transplantation in children. During its preparation, the TCRbeta library received unique molecular identifiers. TCRdb reanalysed the PCR reads using MiXCR and keeps one entry per CDR3 protein. There are hundreds of thousands of distinct CDR3 sequences in the sample; around 15% occur only once, and 25% to 30% lies in the top ten. The sample here was PBMCs, mostly from graft donor cells, taken 360 days after TCRalphabeta/CD19-depleted stem cell transplant. The receptor source for this set is a boy under three years old who had a stem cell transplant for Wiskott-Aldrich syndrome, so the T cells may come from the graft donor.

This clonotype was counted between two and nine times. This sequence joins TRBV6-1 and TRBJ2-3; TRBD1 matches at 8 bases. Germline values: CDR1 MNHNS, CDR2 SASEGT. The CDR3 is 15 amino acids. With V trimmed by 8 bases and J by 4 bases, 11 bases remained unmatched. CDR3 sequence reads: CASPRGTGGSDTQYF. CDR3 DNA: TGTGCCAGCCCCCGTGGTACAGGGGGTTCAGATACGCAGTATTTT.

This clonotype was counted between two and nine times. The chain has TRBV15 and TRBJ2-1; 8 bases map to TRBD2. J gave up 5 bases and V 4 bases, and 4 bases lay outside the gene matches. This CDR3 comprises 14 residues. Germline CDR1 LNHNV, CDR2 YYDKDF (reference sequence). The CDR3 is CATSIAGGHNEQFF. DNA for the CDR3: TGTGCCACCAGCATTGCGGGGGGACACAATGAGCAGTTCTTC.

This clonotype was counted a few times. This rearrangement joins TRBV7-8 to TRBJ2-7; 9 nucleotides line up with TRBD2. V dropped 5 bases and J dropped 5; count of bases not matched to a gene: 10. Per the germline V gene, CDR1 is SGHVS and CDR2 is FQNEAQ. The CDR3 spans 15 residues. In DNA form, the CDR3 reads TGTGCCAGCAGCCGGCTGGGACTAGCCCCTCACGAGCAGTACTTC. It encodes CASSRLGLAPHEQYF.

The genes are TRBV5-1 and TRBJ2-2; D gene unclear. Deletions cut 1 base from V and 7 bases from J, with 8 bases between. This CDR3 has 13 amino acids. The germline V gene has CDR1 SGHRS and CDR2 YFSETQ. The CDR3 coding sequence is TGCGCCAGCAGCTTGAAGGGAATCGGGGAGCTGTTTTTT. Translated, it gives CASSLKGIGELFF.

The rearrangement uses TRBV27 and TRBJ1-6; no firm D call. Trimming cost V 6 bases and J 8 bases, with 11 bases left between them. The length of the CDR3 is 13 residues. The germline V gene encodes CDR1 MNHEY and CDR2 SMNVEV (reference sequence). The CDR3 sequence: CASSLSYDSPLHF. As DNA, the CDR3 is TGTGCCAGCAGCCTCTCTTACGATTCACCCCTCCACTTT.

V usage is TRBV5-6 and J usage is TRBJ2-5; 7 bases are a match to TRBD2. V was pared by 8 bases and J by 2 bases, with 12 bases of the junction left unmatched. Germline lookup yields CDR1 SGHDT and CDR2 YYEEEE. The CDR3 is 15 residues long. The CDR3 sequence: CASGRGNSGQETQYF. The CDR3 coding sequence is TGTGCCAGTGGGCGGGGGAATAGCGGACAAGAGACCCAGTACTTC.

CDR3 nucleotide sequence: TGTGCCAGCAGTTCGCCCGGAGAAGCTTTCTTT. Its protein product is CASSSPGEAFF. The rearrangement links TRBV6-6 to TRBJ1-1, with D unclear. The CDR3 sequence is 11 residues long. V was clipped by 4 bases and J by 8 bases, with 8 bases between them. Germline values: CDR1 MNHNY, CDR2 SVGAGI (reference sequence).

This clonotype was counted ten times or more. CDR3 in amino acids: CASSQDSSGYNEQFF. The CDR3, as DNA: TGCGCCAGCAGCCAAGATTCTAGCGGCTACAATGAGCAGTTCTTC. J is TRBJ2-1 and V is TRBV4-1, with 7 nucleotides matching TRBD2. The V and J ends lost 0 bases and 3 bases, in that order; junction bases with no gene match: 2. This CDR3 contains 15 residues. Per germline, CDR1 MGHRA and CDR2 YSYEKL.

The chain links TRBV5-1 to TRBJ2-5, with D unclear. V lost 1 base and J lost 1, with 8 bases in between. Germline V gives CDR1 SGHRS, CDR2 YFSETQ. The CDR3 is 14 residues long. CDR3 sequence reads: CASSLTGLQETQYF. CDR3 nucleotides: TGCGCCAGCAGCTTGACTGGGCTCCAAGAGACCCAGTACTTC.

In regard to this clonotype: Possible read error: a much larger clone is one base away. The V call is TRBV12-3 or TRBV12-4, the J call TRBJ2-7; 7 positions match TRBD2. The length of the CDR3 is 15 residues. The ends lost 1 base at V and 5 bases at J; junction bases unmatched: 8. DNA of the CDR3: TGTGCCAGCAGTTTAGTCTCAGGGAGGGCCCACGAGCAGTACTTC. Translated, it gives CASSLVSGRAHEQYF.

V is TRBV12-3 or TRBV12-4 and J is TRBJ2-3; TRBD1 matches 10 bases. The CDR3 covers 13 residues. Trimming cost V 6 bases and J 7 bases; bases outside gene matches: 4. The CDR3 DNA follows: TGTGCCAGCAGCACGGGACAGGGGAATACGCAGTATTTT. Protein product: CASSTGQGNTQYF.

This clonotype was seen at least ten times. V usage is TRBV29-1 and J usage is TRBJ2-7; 9 positions agree with TRBD1. Per the germline V gene, CDR1 is SQVTM and CDR2 is ANQGSEA. CDR3 length: 15 amino acids. After removal of 4 bases from V and 2 bases from J, the junction contained 9 bases not matched to a gene. This CDR3 is CSVVPPGTGTYEQYF. The CDR3 nucleotides read TGCAGCGTTGTTCCACCCGGGACAGGGACCTACGAGCAGTACTTC.